This note documents a single T cell receptor (beta chain) sequence. Its antigen target is currently unknown. For every CD8+ T cell subset, approximately 300,000 cells were flow-sorted straight into RLT lysis buffer, and each subset was sorted in triplicate. Standard density gradient centrifugation was used to isolate peripheral blood mononuclear cells from buffy coats. Total RNA was extracted from sorted cells using an RNeasy Mini Kit. The sample is drawn from a study of CXCR3-negative and CXCR3-positive naive CD8 T cells (dated by TCRdb to 2018 to 2020). Concerning the study at large: In total, about 130 million TRB reads were obtained, which works out to roughly 1.5 +/- 0.3 million reads per library. Naive subsets from roughly 5 donors and memory cells from 3 donors were included in the TRBV-TRBJ cluster analysis. Diversity and physicochemical repertoire analyses covered some ten donors pooled from two independent experiments. Results and caveats for the whole study, not just this receptor: Because surface CD5, which has been linked to self-reactivity in mice, was comparable between naive subsets, TCR interaction strength was also inferred from TRB CDR3 physicochemical properties. Because CXCR3 expression was partially decreased after cryopreservation, freshly isolated PBMCs were used for most assays. Comparably high repertoire diversity was found in both naive subsets, whereas much lower repertoire diversity was found in memory CD8+ T cells. TRBV-TRBJ usage was similar between naive CXCR3-negative and CXCR3-positive cells from the same donor, while memory cells showed distinct patterns.

The reads were generated on a NextSeq 550. The Human TCR Profiling Kit (MiLaboratory) was used to prepare UMI-labeled 5' RACE TRB cDNA libraries. cDNA synthesis used the entire amount of extracted RNA, and PCR amplification then used the entire amount of cDNA produced. The libraries were made side by side, with each library going through the same number of PCR cycles. The study's processing was this. MIGEC and MiXCR extracted about 53,000 +/- 10,000 unique UMI-labeled TRB cDNA molecules per library, requiring at least two reads per UMI. On average, approximately 40,000 +/- 10,000 functional in-frame TRB CDR3 nucleotide clonotypes lacking stop codons were found per library. After downsampling to 5000 UMI-labeled TRB molecules per sample, diversity metrics, including normalized Shannon-Wiener and Chao1, were computed in VDJtools. For the central five CDR3 residues, VDJtools calculated physicochemical properties weighted by clonotype size, namely interaction energy, strength, volume and Kidera factor 4. The reads underwent TCRdb reprocessing, giving one record for each CDR3 protein sequence and no DNA. None of the V and J calls come from the authors' own analysis; TCRdb made them. The sample table gives about 40,000 distinct CDR3 sequences. About 8.4% of the sample lies in the top ten.

The germline V gene supplies CDR1 SGHTA and CDR2 FQGNSA. From the cysteine up to the phenylalanine, the CDR3 has a length of 16 residues. DNA is not recorded here. The sample consisted of memory CD8+ T cells from blood. The label giving this sample's cell subset or site can be read as: conventional CD8+ memory T cells (TMEM), sorted as controls. The sequence was obtained from a human donor in good health. Some clones in this sample may be carry-over from other donors' samples. In this chain, TRBV7-2 is recombined with TRBJ2-7; TCRdb's D call of TRBD2 is untestable without DNA. CDR3 region: CASRSLGYGREDEQYF.